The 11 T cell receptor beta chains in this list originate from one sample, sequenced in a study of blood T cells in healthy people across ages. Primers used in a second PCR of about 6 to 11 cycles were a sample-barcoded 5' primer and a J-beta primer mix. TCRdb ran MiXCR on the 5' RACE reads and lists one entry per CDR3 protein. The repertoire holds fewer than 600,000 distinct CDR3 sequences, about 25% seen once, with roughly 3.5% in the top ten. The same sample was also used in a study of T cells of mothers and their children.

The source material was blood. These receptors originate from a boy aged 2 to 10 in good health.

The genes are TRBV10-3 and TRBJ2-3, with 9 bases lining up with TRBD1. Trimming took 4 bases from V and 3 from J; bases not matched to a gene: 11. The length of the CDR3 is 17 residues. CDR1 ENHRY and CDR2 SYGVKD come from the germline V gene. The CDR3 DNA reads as TGTGCCATCAGTGGCAGGGGACAGGGAGGTGGAACAGATACGCAGTATTTT. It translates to CAISGRGQGGGTDTQYF.

The CDR3 DNA follows: TGTGCCAGCTCAGTGACAGGGGTCTACGAGCAGTACTTC. Translating gives CASSVTGVYEQYF. The rearrangement links TRBV18 to TRBJ2-5, with 8 bases matching TRBD1. Near its end, the DNA agrees better with TRBJ2-7, so the J call may be wrong. Germline V CDR1 and CDR2: KGHSH, LQKENI. This CDR3 comprises 13 residues.

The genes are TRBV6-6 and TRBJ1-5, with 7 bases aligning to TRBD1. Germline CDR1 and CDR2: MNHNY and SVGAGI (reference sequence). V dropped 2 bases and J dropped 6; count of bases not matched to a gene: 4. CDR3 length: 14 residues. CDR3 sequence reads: CASSYEGGSQPQHF. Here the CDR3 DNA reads TGTGCCAGCAGTTACGAAGGGGGCAGTCAGCCCCAGCATTTT.

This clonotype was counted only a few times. The CDR3 coding sequence is TGTGCCAGCAGTTTGGGGGGGCTGTCAGATACGCAGTATTTT. It specifies CASSLGGLSDTQYF. This sequence joins TRBV27 and TRBJ2-3, with D tentatively TRBD2 (7 bases). V dropped 3 bases and J dropped 4 bases, with 11 bases sitting between them. Germline CDR1 MNHEY, CDR2 SMNVEV (reference sequence). There are 14 residues in the CDR3.

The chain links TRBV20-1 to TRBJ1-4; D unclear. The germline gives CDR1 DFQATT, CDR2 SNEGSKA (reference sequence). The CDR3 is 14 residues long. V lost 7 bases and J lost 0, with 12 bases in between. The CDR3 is CSVPRGTTNEKLFF. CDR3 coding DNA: TGCAGTGTCCCCCGGGGTACAACTAATGAAAAACTGTTTTTT.

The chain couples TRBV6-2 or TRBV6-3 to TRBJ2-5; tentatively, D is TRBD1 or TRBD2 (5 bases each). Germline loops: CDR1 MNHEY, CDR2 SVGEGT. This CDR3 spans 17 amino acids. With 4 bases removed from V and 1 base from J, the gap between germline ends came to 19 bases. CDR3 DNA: TGTGCCAGCAGTTCCCTCCGGGACGAGGGGCGCCAAGAGACCCAGTACTTC. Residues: CASSSLRDEGRQETQYF.

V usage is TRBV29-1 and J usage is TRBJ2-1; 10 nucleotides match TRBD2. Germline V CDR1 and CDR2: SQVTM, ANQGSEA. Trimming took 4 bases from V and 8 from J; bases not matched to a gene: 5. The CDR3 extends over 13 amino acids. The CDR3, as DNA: TGCAGCGTTGTACTAGCGGGAAAACATGAGCAGTTCTTC. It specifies CSVVLAGKHEQFF.

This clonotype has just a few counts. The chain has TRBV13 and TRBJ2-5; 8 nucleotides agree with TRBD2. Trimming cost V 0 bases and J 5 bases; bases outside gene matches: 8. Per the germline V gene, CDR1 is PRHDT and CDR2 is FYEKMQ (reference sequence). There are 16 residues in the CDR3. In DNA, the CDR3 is TGTGCCAGCAGCTTAGGCTTAGCGGGGAGACATGAGACCCAGTACTTC. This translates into CASSLGLAGRHETQYF. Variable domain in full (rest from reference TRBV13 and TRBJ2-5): AAGVIQSPRHLIKEKRETATLKCYPIPRHDTVYWYQQGPGQDPQFLISFYEKMQSDKGSIPDRFSAQQFSDYHSELNMSSLELGDSALYFCASSLGLAGRHETQYFGPGTRLLVL.

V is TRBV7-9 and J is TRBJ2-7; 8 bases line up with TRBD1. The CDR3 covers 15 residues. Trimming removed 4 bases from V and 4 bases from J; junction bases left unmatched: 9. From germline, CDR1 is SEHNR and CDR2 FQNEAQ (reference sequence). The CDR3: CASSSGRGRRYEQYF. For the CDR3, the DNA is TGTGCCAGCAGCTCGGGCAGGGGGCGTAGGTACGAGCAGTACTTC.

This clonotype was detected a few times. Here the CDR3 reads CSVERLTGEAFF. As DNA, the CDR3 is TGCAGCGTTGAACGCCTGACAGGGGAAGCTTTCTTT. The genes are TRBV29-1 and TRBJ1-1, with 7 bases lining up with TRBD1. Germline V gene sequence: CDR1 SQVTM, CDR2 ANQGSEA. The CDR3 has 12 amino acids. Trimming cost V 2 bases and J 8 bases; bases outside gene matches: 5.

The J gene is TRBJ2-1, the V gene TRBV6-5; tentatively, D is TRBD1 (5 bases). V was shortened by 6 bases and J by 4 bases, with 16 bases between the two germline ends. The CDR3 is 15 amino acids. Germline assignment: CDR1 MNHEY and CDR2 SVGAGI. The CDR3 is CASSLGPLNYNEQFF. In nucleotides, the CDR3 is TGTGCCAGCAGCCTGGGGCCCTTGAATTACAATGAGCAGTTCTTC.